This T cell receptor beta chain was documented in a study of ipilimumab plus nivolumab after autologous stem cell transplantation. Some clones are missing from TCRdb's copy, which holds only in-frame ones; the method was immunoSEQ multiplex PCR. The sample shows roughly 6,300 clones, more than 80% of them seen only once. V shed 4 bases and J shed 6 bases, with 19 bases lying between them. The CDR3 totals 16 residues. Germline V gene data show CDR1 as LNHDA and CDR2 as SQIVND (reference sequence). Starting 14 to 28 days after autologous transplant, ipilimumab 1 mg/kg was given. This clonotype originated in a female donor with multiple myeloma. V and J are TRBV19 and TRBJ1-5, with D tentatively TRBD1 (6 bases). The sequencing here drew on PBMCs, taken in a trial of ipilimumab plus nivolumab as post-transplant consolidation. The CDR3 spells CASSNGGQLPGQPQHF. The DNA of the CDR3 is TGTGCCAGTAGTAACGGCGGACAGCTGCCGGGTCAGCCCCAGCATTTT.